This T cell receptor (beta chain) was recovered during a study of CD8+ T cells in alopecia areata. For the study at large: Using the percentage of affected scalp area, treated patients' severity was scored.

Reverse transcribed after extraction, RNA yielded cDNA as the sequencing template. Here immunoSEQ multiplex PCR was the method, and the copy in TCRdb shows in-frame clones only, minus some. This table has around 270,000 clones, 55% to 75% appearing once. Treatment: oral pan-JAK inhibitor, 5-10 mg twice daily. Study results and caveats: In lesional scalp, particularly from alopecia totalis/universalis, clonality was higher than in normal scalp.

This clone was observed a few times. Its matching antigen is unknown. The trim removed 4 bases at V and 5 bases at J, leaving 7 bases unmatched. The CDR3 is 14 residues long. Germline V gene data show CDR1 as SNHLY and CDR2 as FYNNEI. The chain links TRBV2 to TRBJ1-1; 7 bases map to TRBD1. This sequence was found in a human donor with alopecia areata. Source: CD4+ T cells sorted from blood, taken at week 24, from a patient treated with tofacitinib. The CDR3, as DNA: TGTGCCAGCAGTGCTAGACAGGGTAATACTGAAGCTTTCTTT. Translation gives CASSARQGNTEAFF.